These T cell receptor beta chains were read from a single sample in a study of cytomegalovirus exposure and HLA in healthy donors. Only in-frame clones appear in the TCRdb table, and some are missing; sequencing was by immunoSEQ multiplex PCR. The sample consists of about 200,000 clones, roughly 91% of them appearing once. Sequences were obtained from PBMCs. These receptors were obtained from a woman between 18 and 30 years old in good health and CMV-seropositive. CDR3s include the opening cysteine and the closing phenylalanine or tryptophan. Each record gives: clone size, D gene, V gene, J gene, CDR3 DNA, CDR3 protein. The D gene is left open where the match is weak. A clone size is listed for some rows: how often the clone was seen (once, few, many), or a class if it is expanded.

clone_size: NA
d_call: NA
v_call: TRBV6-1
j_call: TRBJ1-3
cdr3_nt: TGTGCCAGCGGGGTAGGGGGCTCTGGAAACACCATATATTTT
cdr3_aa: CASGVGGSGNTIYF

clone_size: NA
d_call: TRBD2
v_call: TRBV18
j_call: TRBJ2-1
cdr3_nt: TGTGCCAGCTCACCACCATTTCTAGCGGGGAGGAATGAGCAGTTCTTC
cdr3_aa: CASSPPFLAGRNEQFF

clone_size: NA
d_call: NA
v_call: TRBV6-5
j_call: TRBJ2-5
cdr3_nt: TGTGCCAGCAGTACAACTAGCTGGGAGACCCAGTACTTC
cdr3_aa: CASSTTSWETQYF

clone_size: NA
d_call: TRBD1
v_call: TRBV6-1
j_call: TRBJ2-7
cdr3_nt: TGTGCCAGCAGTGAGTATGAGGGGGCGACCTACGAGCAGTACTTC
cdr3_aa: CASSEYEGATYEQYF

clone_size: few
d_call: NA
v_call: TRBV6-1
j_call: TRBJ2-7
cdr3_nt: TGTGCCAGCAGTGAAGTCCGAGGGCTCTACGAGCAGTACTTC
cdr3_aa: CASSEVRGLYEQYF

clone_size: few
d_call: TRBD1
v_call: TRBV25-1
j_call: TRBJ1-1
cdr3_nt: TGTGCCAGCACCGGGGGACAGGGGGATGGTTGGGACACTGAAGCTTTCTTT
cdr3_aa: CASTGGQGDGWDTEAFF

clone_size: NA
d_call: TRBD1
v_call: TRBV28
j_call: TRBJ2-6
cdr3_nt: TGTGCCAGCAGAACAGGGGCTGGGGCCAACGTCCTGACTTTC
cdr3_aa: CASRTGAGANVLTF

clone_size: NA
d_call: TRBD1
v_call: TRBV5-6
j_call: TRBJ2-7
cdr3_nt: TGTGCCAGCAGCGGACAGGCCTACGAGCAGTACTTC
cdr3_aa: CASSGQAYEQYF

clone_size: NA
d_call: NA
v_call: TRBV6-5
j_call: TRBJ1-1
cdr3_nt: TGTGCCAGCAGACCCTTAGGAGGTACTGAAGCTTTCTTT
cdr3_aa: CASRPLGGTEAFF

clone_size: NA
d_call: NA
v_call: TRBV7-8
j_call: TRBJ2-5
cdr3_nt: TGTGCCAGCAGCTGGGAGTGGGAGACCCAGTACTTC
cdr3_aa: CASSWEWETQYF

clone_size: NA
d_call: NA
v_call: TRBV4-1
j_call: TRBJ1-1
cdr3_nt: TGCGCCAGCAGCCACGCTCCGACATCGAACACTGAAGCTTTCTTT
cdr3_aa: CASSHAPTSNTEAFF

clone_size: NA
d_call: TRBD1
v_call: TRBV12-5
j_call: TRBJ1-1
cdr3_nt: TGTGCTAGTGGTTTGCCCCGGACAGGGAGTACTGAAGCTTTCTTT
cdr3_aa: CASGLPRTGSTEAFF